This T cell receptor (beta chain) was obtained from a study of shared clonotypes between healthy human individuals. Study information: Per-donor plates numbered three CD4 naive, three CD4 memory, two CD8 naive and one CD8 memory.

TCRdb keeps only in-frame clones here, not all; method: immunoSEQ multiplex PCR. This table holds about 1 million clones, about 77% found once. Germline V CDR1 and CDR2: SGDLS, YYNGEE. V was pared by 0 bases and J by 2 bases, with 5 bases of the junction left unmatched. The CDR3 has 16 amino acids. V usage is TRBV9 and J usage is TRBJ2-5, with 9 positions matching TRBD1. The sequence derives from a man aged 18-30 years in good health. The source material was memory CD4+ T cells sorted from blood. Subset of the sample: CD45RA-negative fraction. CDR3 DNA sequence: TGTGCCAGCAGCGTAGCTACGGGACAGGGACAAGAGACCCAGTACTTC. It specifies CASSVATGQGQETQYF.